Here is one T cell receptor (beta chain) with its context. Its antigen is unknown. The sample originates from a study of T cells after yellow fever vaccination. Study-wide findings and caveats: Booster samples showed a return of most primary-vaccination clones (roughly 96% CD4, approximately 88% CD8). Peaking faster, on day 5 versus 15, the secondary response was nonetheless weaker. Among all clonotypes, a small share was observed in both CD4 and CD8 compartments.

TCRdb re-analysed the 5' RACE reads in MiXCR, keeping a single row per CDR3 protein. The sample consists of some 560,000 distinct CDR3 sequences, about 17% of them appearing once. The length of the CDR3 is 15 residues. From germline, CDR1 is SEHNR and CDR2 FQNEAQ (reference sequence). The V end was cut by 3 bases, the J end by 4 bases, with 12 bases between. The origin of this receptor is a man between 18 and 35 years old who received the YFV17D yellow fever vaccine. The sample was PBMCs, taken around 5 days after the first yellow fever vaccination. The V call is TRBV7-9, the J call TRBJ1-4; no definite D call. CDR3 loop: CASSFTDGLNEKLFF. For the CDR3, the DNA is TGTGCCAGCAGCTTTACGGACGGACTTAATGAAAAACTGTTTTTT. The full variable domain, in which reference TRBV7-9 and TRBJ1-4 provide the parts outside the CDR3, is DTGVSQNPRHKITKRGQNVTFRCDPISEHNRLYWYRQTLGQGPEFLTYFQNEAQLEKSRLLSDRFSAERPKGSFSTLEIQRTEQGDSAMYLCASSFTDGLNEKLFFGSGTQLSVL.